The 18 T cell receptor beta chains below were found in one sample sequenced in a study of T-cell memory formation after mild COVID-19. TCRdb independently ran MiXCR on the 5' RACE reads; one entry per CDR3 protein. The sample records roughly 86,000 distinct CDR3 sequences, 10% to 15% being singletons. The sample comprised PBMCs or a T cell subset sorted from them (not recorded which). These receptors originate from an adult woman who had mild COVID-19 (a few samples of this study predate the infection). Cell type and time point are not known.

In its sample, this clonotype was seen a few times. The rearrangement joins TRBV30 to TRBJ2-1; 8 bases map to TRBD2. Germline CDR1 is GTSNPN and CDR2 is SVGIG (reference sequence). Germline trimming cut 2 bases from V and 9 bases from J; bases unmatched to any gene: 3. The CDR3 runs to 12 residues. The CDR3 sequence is CAWSSGSVEQFF. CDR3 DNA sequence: TGTGCCTGGAGTAGCGGGAGTGTTGAGCAGTTCTTC. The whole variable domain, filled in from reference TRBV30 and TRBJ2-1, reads SQTIHQWPATLVQPVGSPLSLECTVEGTSNPNLYWYRQAAGRGLQLLFYSVGIGQISSEVPQNLSASRPQDRQFILSSKKLLLSDSGFYLCAWSSGSVEQFFGPGTRLTVL.

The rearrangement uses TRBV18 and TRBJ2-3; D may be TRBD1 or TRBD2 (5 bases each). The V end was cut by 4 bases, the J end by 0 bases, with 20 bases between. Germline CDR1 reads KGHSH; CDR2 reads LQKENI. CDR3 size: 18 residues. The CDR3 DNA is TGTGCCAGCTCACTGGCCGGGACGCCCGACGCTAGCACAGATACGCAGTATTTT. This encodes CASSLAGTPDASTDTQYF.

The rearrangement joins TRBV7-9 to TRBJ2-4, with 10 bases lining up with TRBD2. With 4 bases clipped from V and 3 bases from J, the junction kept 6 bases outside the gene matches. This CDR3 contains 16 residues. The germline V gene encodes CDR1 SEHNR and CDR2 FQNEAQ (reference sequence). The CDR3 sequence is CASSSRTSGIKNIQYF. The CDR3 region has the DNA TGTGCCAGCAGCTCTCGGACTAGCGGAATCAAAAACATTCAGTACTTC. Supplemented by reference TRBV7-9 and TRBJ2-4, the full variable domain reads DTGVSQNPRHKITKRGQNVTFRCDPISEHNRLYWYRQTLGQGPEFLTYFQNEAQLEKSRLLSDRFSAERPKGSFSTLEIQRTEQGDSAMYLCASSSRTSGIKNIQYFGAGTRLSVL.

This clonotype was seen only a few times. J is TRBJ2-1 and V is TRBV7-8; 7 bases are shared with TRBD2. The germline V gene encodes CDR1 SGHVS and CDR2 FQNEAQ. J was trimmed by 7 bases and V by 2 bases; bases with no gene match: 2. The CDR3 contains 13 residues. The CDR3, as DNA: TGTGCCAGCAGCTTACCAGCGGGGAATGAGCAGTTCTTC. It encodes CASSLPAGNEQFF.

The CDR3 spells CASSQDWQSYYGYTF. The CDR3 DNA is TGCGCCAGCAGCCAAGACTGGCAGTCCTATTATGGCTACACCTTC. The genes are TRBV4-1 and TRBJ1-2; D uncertain. The ends were cut back, 0 bases at V and 5 bases at J, with 13 bases in the middle. This CDR3 is 15 amino acids long. Germline V lookup: CDR1 MGHRA, CDR2 YSYEKL.

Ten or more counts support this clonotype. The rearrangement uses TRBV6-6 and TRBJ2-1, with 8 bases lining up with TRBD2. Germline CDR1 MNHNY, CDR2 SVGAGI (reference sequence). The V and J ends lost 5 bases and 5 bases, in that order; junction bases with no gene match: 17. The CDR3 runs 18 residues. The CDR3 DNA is TGTGCCAGCAGTCCCACCCTCTGGCGGGAGGCGTCTAACAATGAGCAGTTCTTC. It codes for CASSPTLWREASNNEQFF.

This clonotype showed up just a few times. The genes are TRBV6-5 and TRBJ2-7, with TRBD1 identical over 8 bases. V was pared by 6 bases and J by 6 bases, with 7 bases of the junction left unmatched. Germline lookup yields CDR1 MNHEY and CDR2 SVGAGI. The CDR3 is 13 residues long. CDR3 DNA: TGTGCCAGCAGCGCCGGGACAGGTACCGAGCAGTACTTC. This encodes CASSAGTGTEQYF.

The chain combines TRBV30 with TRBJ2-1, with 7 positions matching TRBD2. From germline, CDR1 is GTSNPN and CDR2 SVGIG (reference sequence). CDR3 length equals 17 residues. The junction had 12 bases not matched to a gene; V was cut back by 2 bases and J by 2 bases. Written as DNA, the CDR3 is TGTGCCTGGAGTAGAGGGACCGCGGGAGAACCCTACAATGAGCAGTTCTTC. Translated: CAWSRGTAGEPYNEQFF.

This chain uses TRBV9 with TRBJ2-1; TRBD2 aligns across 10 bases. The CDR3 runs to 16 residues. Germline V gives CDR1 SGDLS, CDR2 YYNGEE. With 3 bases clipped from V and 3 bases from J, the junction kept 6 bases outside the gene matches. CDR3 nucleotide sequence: TGTGCCAGCAGCGAGTCCCTAGCGGGAGTCTACAATGAGCAGTTCTTC. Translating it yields CASSESLAGVYNEQFF.

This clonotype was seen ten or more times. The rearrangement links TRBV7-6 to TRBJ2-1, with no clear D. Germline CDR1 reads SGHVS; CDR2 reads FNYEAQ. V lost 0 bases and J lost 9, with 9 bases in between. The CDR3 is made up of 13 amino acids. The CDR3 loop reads CASSLALDAEQFF. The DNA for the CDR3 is TGTGCCAGCAGCTTAGCGCTGGACGCTGAGCAGTTCTTC.

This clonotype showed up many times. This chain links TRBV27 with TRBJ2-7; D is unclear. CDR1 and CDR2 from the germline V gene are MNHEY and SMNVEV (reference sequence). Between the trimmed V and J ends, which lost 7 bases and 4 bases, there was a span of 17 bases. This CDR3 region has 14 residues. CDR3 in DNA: TGTGCCAGCAAGGGCAGACAAGGAACATACGAGCAGTACTTC. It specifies CASKGRQGTYEQYF.

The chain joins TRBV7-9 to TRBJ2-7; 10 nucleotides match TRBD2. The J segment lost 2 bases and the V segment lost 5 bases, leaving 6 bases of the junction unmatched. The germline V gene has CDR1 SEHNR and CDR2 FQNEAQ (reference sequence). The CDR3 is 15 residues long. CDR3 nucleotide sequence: TGTGCCAGCAGCCCGGCTAGCGGGAGCCCCTACGAGCAGTACTTC. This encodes CASSPASGSPYEQYF. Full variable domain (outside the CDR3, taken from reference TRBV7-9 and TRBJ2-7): DTGVSQNPRHKITKRGQNVTFRCDPISEHNRLYWYRQTLGQGPEFLTYFQNEAQLEKSRLLSDRFSAERPKGSFSTLEIQRTEQGDSAMYLCASSPASGSPYEQYFGPGTRLTVT.

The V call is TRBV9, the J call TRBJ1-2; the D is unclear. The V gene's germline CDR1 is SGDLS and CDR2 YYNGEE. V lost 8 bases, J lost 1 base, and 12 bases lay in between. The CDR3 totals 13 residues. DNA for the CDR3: TGTGCCAGTCTCCGGGCCCATAACTATGGCTACACCTTC. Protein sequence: CASLRAHNYGYTF.

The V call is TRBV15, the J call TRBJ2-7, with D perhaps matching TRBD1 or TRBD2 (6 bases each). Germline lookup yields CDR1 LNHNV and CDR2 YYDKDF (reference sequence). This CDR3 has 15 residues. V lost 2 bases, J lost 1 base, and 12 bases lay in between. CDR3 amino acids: CATSRKGGPSYEQYF. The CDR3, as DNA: TGTGCCACCAGCAGAAAAGGGGGGCCATCCTACGAGCAGTACTTC.

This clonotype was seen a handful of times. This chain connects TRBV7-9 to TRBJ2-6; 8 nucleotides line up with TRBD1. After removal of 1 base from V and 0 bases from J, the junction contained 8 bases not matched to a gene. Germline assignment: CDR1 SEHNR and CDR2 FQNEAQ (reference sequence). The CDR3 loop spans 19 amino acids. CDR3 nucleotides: TGTGCCAGCAGCTTAGATGGACAGGGATGGAGCTCTGGGGCCAACGTCCTGACTTTC. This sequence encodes CASSLDGQGWSSGANVLTF.

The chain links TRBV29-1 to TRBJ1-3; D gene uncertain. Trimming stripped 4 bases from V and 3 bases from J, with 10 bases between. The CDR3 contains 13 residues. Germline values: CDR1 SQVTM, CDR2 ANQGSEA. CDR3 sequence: CSVVFPGGNTIYF. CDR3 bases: TGCAGCGTTGTTTTTCCGGGTGGAAACACCATATATTTT.

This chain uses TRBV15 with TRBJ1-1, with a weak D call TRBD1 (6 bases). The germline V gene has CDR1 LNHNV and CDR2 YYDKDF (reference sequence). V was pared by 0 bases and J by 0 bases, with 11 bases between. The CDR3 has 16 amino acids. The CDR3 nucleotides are TGTGCCACCAGCAGAGATAGAAAGGGGGTGAACACTGAAGCTTTCTTT. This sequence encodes CATSRDRKGVNTEAFF.

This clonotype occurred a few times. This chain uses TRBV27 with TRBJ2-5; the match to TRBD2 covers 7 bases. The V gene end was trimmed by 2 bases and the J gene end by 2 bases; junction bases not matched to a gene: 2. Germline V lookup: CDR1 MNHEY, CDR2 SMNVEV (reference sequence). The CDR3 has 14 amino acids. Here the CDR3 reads CASSLRLAQETQYF. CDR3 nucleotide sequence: TGTGCCAGCAGTTTAAGACTAGCTCAAGAGACCCAGTACTTC.